Each of the 14 T cell receptor beta chains below was sequenced from the same sample in a study of shared T cell receptors in the human thymus. Here immunoSEQ multiplex PCR was the method, and the copy in TCRdb shows in-frame clones only, minus some. In the table there are some 400,000 clones, more than 85% of which are singletons. The specimen sequenced was thymocytes. Receptors were obtained from a human donor.

The rearrangement joins TRBV21-1 to TRBJ2-3; the table's TRBD1 call for D was not verified on the DNA. TRBV21-1 is noted as a pseudogene. This CDR3 comprises 16 residues. The CDR3: CASSEQGFPHTDTQYF. Here the CDR3 DNA reads TGTGCCAGCAGCGAACAGGGTTTCCCTCACACAGATACGCAGTATTTT.

CDR3 in amino acids: CASSLAWRDSSYEQYF. The CDR3 DNA is TGCGCCAGCAGCTTGGCCTGGCGAGACAGCTCCTACGAGCAGTACTTC. The chain employs TRBV5-1 and TRBJ2-7; perhaps TRBD1 as D (5 bases). Per the germline V gene, CDR1 is SGHRS and CDR2 is YFSETQ. V was cut by 0 bases and J by 0 bases, with 13 bases left in between. The CDR3 is 16 amino acids.

This clone was observed a handful of times. The chain is built from TRBV5-4 and TRBJ2-2; 10 bases align to TRBD1. Trimming took 4 bases from V and 5 from J; bases not matched to a gene: 8. Looked up from germline, CDR1 is SGHNT and CDR2 is YYREEE (reference sequence). The CDR3 totals 16 residues. The CDR3 region is CASSPGQGRRTGELFF. The CDR3 nucleotides are TGTGCCAGCAGCCCGGGACAGGGGCGAAGAACCGGGGAGCTGTTTTTT.

The J gene is TRBJ2-7, the V gene TRBV5-1, with 10 bases matching TRBD2. The ends lost 3 bases at V and 1 base at J; junction bases unmatched: 19. The CDR3 sequence is 20 residues long. Germline CDR1 is SGHRS and CDR2 is YFSETQ. CDR3: CASSWPRGGLAGAASYEQYF. CDR3 nucleotide sequence: TGCGCCAGCAGCTGGCCCCGGGGCGGGCTAGCGGGAGCAGCTTCCTACGAGCAGTACTTC.

This sequence joins TRBV10-3 and TRBJ2-3; 12 bases line up with TRBD2. Germline V gene data show CDR1 as ENHRY and CDR2 as SYGVKD. V lost 2 bases and J lost 3; bases outside the gene matches: 3. CDR3 length equals 16 residues. DNA of the CDR3: TGTGCCATCAGTGAGGTACTAGCGGGAGGAACAGATACGCAGTATTTT. Its translation is CAISEVLAGGTDTQYF.

The chain combines TRBV7-9 with TRBJ1-4, with TRBD1 as a possible D gene (5 bases). Trimming left V 5 bases short and J 1 base short, with 11 bases between. The CDR3 is 15 residues long. Germline loops: CDR1 SEHNR, CDR2 FQNEAQ (reference sequence). Here the CDR3 reads CASSLHGGTNEKLFF. CDR3 bases: TGTGCCAGCAGCCTTCACGGGGGAACTAATGAAAAACTGTTTTTT.

This chain uses TRBV28 with TRBJ1-5; 12 nucleotides match TRBD1. The V and J ends lost 1 base and 4 bases, in that order; junction bases with no gene match: 8. The CDR3 spans 18 residues. Per the germline V gene, CDR1 is MDHEN and CDR2 is SYDVKM. Here the CDR3 reads CASSLYPGQGAANQPQHF. As DNA, the CDR3 is TGTGCCAGCAGTTTATACCCGGGACAGGGGGCCGCTAATCAGCCCCAGCATTTT.

This sequence joins TRBV21-1 and TRBJ2-7; TRBD1, the table's D call, was not compared with the DNA. TRBV21-1 is shown as a pseudogene. The CDR3 consists of 12 residues. The CDR3 sequence is CATRTGPYEQYF. The CDR3 coding sequence is TGTGCCACGCGGACAGGGCCCTACGAGCAGTACTTC.

Comments on this clone: This same CDR3 is encoded by further DNA sequences in the sample. The genes are TRBV5-4 and TRBJ2-1; D gene unclear. Per germline, CDR1 SGHNT and CDR2 YYREEE (reference sequence). V lost 0 bases, J lost 0 bases, and 7 bases lay in between. This CDR3 contains 15 residues. Written as DNA, the CDR3 is TGTGCCAGCAGCTTGGTATTAAGCTCCTACAATGAGCAGTTCTTC. Amino acid sequence: CASSLVLSSYNEQFF.

The chain links TRBV18 to TRBJ2-7; 12 bases are shared with TRBD2. This CDR3 is 14 amino acids long. Losses at the gene ends were 2 bases for V and 4 bases for J; bases not matched to a gene: 0. The germline gives CDR1 KGHSH, CDR2 LQKENI. CDR3 in DNA: TGTGCCAGCTCACCAACTAGCGGGGGGTACGAGCAGTACTTC. Translation gives CASSPTSGGYEQYF.

The chain carries TRBV10-3 and TRBJ2-1; 9 bases line up with TRBD1. J was trimmed by 7 bases and V by 8 bases; bases with no gene match: 6. The CDR3 spans 13 residues. Germline-derived CDR1 and CDR2 are ENHRY and SYGVKD. Written as DNA, the CDR3 is TGTGCCATCCCAGGACAGGGGTGGAATGAGCAGTTCTTC. As protein: CAIPGQGWNEQFF.

The chain employs TRBV6-1 and TRBJ2-7; TRBD1 matches 9 bases. CDR1 MNHNS and CDR2 SASEGT come from the germline V gene. CDR3 length equals 14 residues. V shed 1 base and J 5 bases; nucleotides not matched to a gene: 3. For the CDR3, the DNA is TGTGCCAGCAGTGAAGGGGACAGGGACCACGAGCAGTACTTC. It is translated as CASSEGDRDHEQYF.

This clone was counted a single time. This chain joins TRBV7-9 and TRBJ1-1, with 8 positions matching TRBD1. The CDR3 runs to 16 residues. Trimming took 5 bases from V and 4 from J; bases not matched to a gene: 12. Germline assignment: CDR1 SEHNR and CDR2 FQNEAQ (reference sequence). CDR3 bases: TGTGCCAGCAGCAGTGACACCATCAGGGGGCGCACTGAAGCTTTCTTT. As protein: CASSSDTIRGRTEAFF.

The chain is built from TRBV4-3 and TRBJ2-2, with D possibly TRBD2 on 6 matching bases. CDR3 length equals 16 residues. From germline, CDR1 is LGHNA and CDR2 YSLEER. V dropped 0 bases and J dropped 4 bases, with 12 bases sitting between them. CDR3 nucleotides: TGCGCCAGCAGCCAAGATCGCGGAGGGAGCACCGGGGAGCTGTTTTTT. It is translated as CASSQDRGGSTGELFF.